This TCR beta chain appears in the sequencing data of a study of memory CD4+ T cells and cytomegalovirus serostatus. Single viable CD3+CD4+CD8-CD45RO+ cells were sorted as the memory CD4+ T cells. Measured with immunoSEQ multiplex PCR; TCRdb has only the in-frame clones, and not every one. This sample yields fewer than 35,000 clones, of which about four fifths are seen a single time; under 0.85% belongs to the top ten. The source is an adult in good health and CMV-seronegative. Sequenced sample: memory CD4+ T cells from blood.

CDR3 protein: CASSLSRNTEAFF. DNA of the CDR3: TGTGCCAGCAGTTTATCCAGGAACACTGAAGCTTTCTTT. The rearrangement joins TRBV27 to TRBJ1-1; D remains unclear. Trimming took off 0 bases at V and 1 base at J, with 3 bases between the two ends. Germline lookup yields CDR1 MNHEY and CDR2 SMNVEV (reference sequence). The CDR3 spans 13 residues.